The rows below give T cell receptor beta chains drawn from one sample of a study of STAT5B mutations in CD4+ large granular lymphocyte leukemia. Method: immunoSEQ multiplex PCR; TCRdb's copy keeps in-frame clones and lacks some. This table has tens of thousands of clones, 70% to 75% appearing once. Sequencing was performed on CD4+ T cells from blood buffy coats. These TCRs come from a human donor in good health. Each CDR3 is given with its conserved first and last residue. A D gene is named only where the DNA matches it firmly. Part of the rows lack a size; the others show once, few, many or a class for expanded clones.

v_call: TRBV5-6
j_call: TRBJ2-1
d_call: .
clone_size: .
cdr3_aa: CASSLPDTESNEQFF
cdr3_nt: TGTGCCAGCAGCTTGCCGGACACGGAGAGCAATGAGCAGTTCTTC

v_call: TRBV4-1
j_call: TRBJ1-5
d_call: TRBD1
clone_size: few
cdr3_aa: CASSQDWGQGFGQPQHF
cdr3_nt: TGCGCCAGCAGCCAAGATTGGGGACAGGGGTTCGGGCAGCCCCAGCATTTT

v_call: TRBV7-9
j_call: TRBJ2-1
d_call: TRBD1
clone_size: few
cdr3_aa: CASSPGQEYYNEQFF
cdr3_nt: TGTGCCAGCAGCCCGGGACAGGAGTACTACAATGAGCAGTTCTTC

v_call: TRBV30
j_call: TRBJ1-2
d_call: .
clone_size: .
cdr3_aa: CAWSPRAENGYTF
cdr3_nt: TGTGCCTGGAGCCCCCGGGCAGAGAATGGCTACACCTTC

v_call: TRBV5-4
j_call: TRBJ2-7
d_call: TRBD1
clone_size: .
cdr3_aa: CASSQTGTGTYEQYF
cdr3_nt: TGTGCCAGCAGCCAGACCGGGACAGGGACCTACGAGCAGTACTTC

v_call: TRBV5-1
j_call: TRBJ2-1
d_call: .
clone_size: .
cdr3_aa: CASSLEYLDKQFF
cdr3_nt: TGCGCCAGCAGCCTCGAATATCTGGACAAGCAGTTCTTC

v_call: TRBV29-1
j_call: TRBJ2-7
d_call: TRBD1
clone_size: .
cdr3_aa: CSVEGQGGFYEQYF
cdr3_nt: TGCAGCGTTGAAGGACAGGGGGGATTCTACGAGCAGTACTTC

v_call: TRBV10-3
j_call: TRBJ1-2
d_call: TRBD1
clone_size: few
cdr3_aa: CAITGDRAYGYTF
cdr3_nt: TGTGCCATCACCGGGGACAGGGCCTATGGCTACACCTTC

v_call: TRBV13
j_call: TRBJ2-7
d_call: TRBD1
clone_size: .
cdr3_aa: CASSLIQGGYEQYF
cdr3_nt: TGTGCCAGCAGCTTAATACAGGGGGGATACGAGCAGTACTTC

v_call: TRBV5-1
j_call: TRBJ2-2
d_call: .
clone_size: .
cdr3_aa: CASSLITGIGELFF
cdr3_nt: TGCGCCAGCAGCCTGATAACGGGGATCGGGGAGCTGTTTTTT

v_call: TRBV4-1
j_call: TRBJ2-7
d_call: .
clone_size: .
cdr3_aa: CASSLRASYEQYF
cdr3_nt: TGCGCCAGCAGCCTCCGGGCGTCCTACGAGCAGTACTTC

v_call: TRBV5-1
j_call: TRBJ2-1
d_call: .
clone_size: .
cdr3_aa: CASTTGSSYNEQFF
cdr3_nt: TGCGCCAGTACCACCGGGAGCTCCTACAATGAGCAGTTCTTC

v_call: TRBV6-1
j_call: TRBJ1-3
d_call: .
clone_size: .
cdr3_aa: CASSERRFSGNTIYF
cdr3_nt: TGTGCCAGCAGTGAAAGGAGATTTTCTGGAAACACCATATATTTT

v_call: TRBV6-1
j_call: TRBJ2-3
d_call: .
clone_size: .
cdr3_aa: CASSGFGQNTDTQYF
cdr3_nt: TGTGCCAGCAGCGGTTTTGGTCAGAACACAGATACGCAGTATTTT

v_call: TRBV27
j_call: TRBJ2-7
d_call: TRBD1
clone_size: .
cdr3_aa: CASSLGQRQGEQYF
cdr3_nt: TGTGCCAGCAGTTTAGGGCAGAGACAGGGCGAGCAGTACTTC

v_call: TRBV14
j_call: TRBJ2-1
d_call: TRBD2
clone_size: .
cdr3_aa: CASSRTSGNYNEQFF
cdr3_nt: TGTGCCAGCAGTCGGACTAGCGGGAACTACAATGAGCAGTTCTTC

v_call: TRBV11-3
j_call: TRBJ2-1
d_call: TRBD2
clone_size: .
cdr3_aa: CASSLDSGRYNEQFF
cdr3_nt: TGTGCCAGCAGCTTAGATAGCGGGAGATACAATGAGCAGTTCTTC

v_call: TRBV21-1
j_call: TRBJ1-3
d_call: .
clone_size: .
cdr3_aa: CASSKGLCGNTIYF
cdr3_nt: TGTGCCAGCAGCAAAGGGCTATGTGGAAACACCATATATTTT

v_call: TRBV7-2
j_call: TRBJ2-1
d_call: .
clone_size: .
cdr3_aa: CASSLVAASYNEQFF
cdr3_nt: TGTGCCAGCAGCTTAGTAGCGGCCTCCTACAATGAGCAGTTCTTC

v_call: TRBV5-6
j_call: TRBJ2-7
d_call: .
clone_size: .
cdr3_aa: CATQSAPNRPAYEQYF
cdr3_nt: TGTGCCACCCAAAGCGCCCCCAACAGGCCAGCCTACGAGCAGTACTTC

v_call: TRBV5-8
j_call: TRBJ1-5
d_call: .
clone_size: .
cdr3_aa: CASSLPIGGLGQPQHF
cdr3_nt: TGTGCCAGCAGCTTACCTATAGGGGGGTTGGGTCAGCCCCAGCATTTT

v_call: TRBV7-2
j_call: TRBJ2-5
d_call: .
clone_size: .
cdr3_aa: CASSPFGETQYF
cdr3_nt: TGTGCCAGCAGCCCGTTCGGGGAGACCCAGTACTTC

v_call: TRBV12-5
j_call: TRBJ2-2
d_call: .
clone_size: .
cdr3_aa: CASGLVGGAGELFF
cdr3_nt: TGTGCTAGTGGTTTGGTAGGTGGGGCCGGGGAGCTGTTTTTT

v_call: TRBV9
j_call: TRBJ2-3
d_call: .
clone_size: .
cdr3_aa: CASSPRRGSADTQYF
cdr3_nt: TGTGCCAGCAGCCCCAGGCGGGGTTCGGCAGATACGCAGTATTTT

v_call: TRBV5-5
j_call: TRBJ2-5
d_call: TRBD1
clone_size: .
cdr3_aa: CASSQGPGQGTETQYF
cdr3_nt: TGTGCCAGCAGCCAAGGGCCGGGACAGGGGACAGAGACCCAGTACTTC

v_call: TRBV4-1
j_call: TRBJ1-1
d_call: .
clone_size: .
cdr3_aa: CASSPQDPSARSFF
cdr3_nt: TGCGCCAGCAGCCCTCAGGACCCAAGCGCTAGGTCTTTCTTT